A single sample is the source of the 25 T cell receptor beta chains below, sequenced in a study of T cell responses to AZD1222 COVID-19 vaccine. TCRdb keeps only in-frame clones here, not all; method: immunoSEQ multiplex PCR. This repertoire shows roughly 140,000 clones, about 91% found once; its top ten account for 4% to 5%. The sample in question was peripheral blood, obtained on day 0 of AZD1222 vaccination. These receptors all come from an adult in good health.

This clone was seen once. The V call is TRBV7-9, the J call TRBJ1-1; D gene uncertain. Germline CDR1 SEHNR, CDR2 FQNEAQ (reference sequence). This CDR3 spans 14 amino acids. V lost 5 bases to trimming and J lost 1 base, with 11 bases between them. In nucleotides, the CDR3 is TGTGCCAGCAGCGAGCTTGGGCCGAACACTGAAGCTTTCTTT. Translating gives CASSELGPNTEAFF.

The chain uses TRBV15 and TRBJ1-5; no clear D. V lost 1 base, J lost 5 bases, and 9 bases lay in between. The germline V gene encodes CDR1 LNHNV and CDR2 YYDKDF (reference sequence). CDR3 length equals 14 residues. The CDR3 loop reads CATSRAFRDQPQHF. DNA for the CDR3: TGTGCCACCAGCAGAGCATTCCGGGATCAGCCCCAGCATTTT. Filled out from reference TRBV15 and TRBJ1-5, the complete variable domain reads DAMVIQNPRYQVTQFGKPVTLSCSQTLNHNVMYWYQQKSSQAPKLLFHYYDKDFNNEADTPDNFQSRRPNTSFCFLDIRSPGLGDTAMYLCATSRAFRDQPQHFGDGTRLSIL.

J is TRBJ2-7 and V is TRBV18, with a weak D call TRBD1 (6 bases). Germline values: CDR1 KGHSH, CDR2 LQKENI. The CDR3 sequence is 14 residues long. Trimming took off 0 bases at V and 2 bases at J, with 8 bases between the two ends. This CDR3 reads CASSPPGQTYEQYF. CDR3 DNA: TGTGCCAGCTCACCACCAGGACAGACCTACGAGCAGTACTTC.

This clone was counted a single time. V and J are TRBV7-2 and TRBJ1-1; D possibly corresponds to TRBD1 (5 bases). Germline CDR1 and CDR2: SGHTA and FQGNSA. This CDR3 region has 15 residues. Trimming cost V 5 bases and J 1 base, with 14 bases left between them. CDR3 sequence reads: CASSPVGGSNTEAFF. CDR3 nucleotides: TGTGCCAGCAGCCCTGTGGGGGGATCGAACACTGAAGCTTTCTTT.

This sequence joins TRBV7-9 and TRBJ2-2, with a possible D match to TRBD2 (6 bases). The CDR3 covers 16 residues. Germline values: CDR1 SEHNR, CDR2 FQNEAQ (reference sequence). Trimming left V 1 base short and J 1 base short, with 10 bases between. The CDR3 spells CASSLVAGKNTGELFF. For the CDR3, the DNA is TGTGCCAGCAGCTTAGTCGCGGGAAAGAACACCGGGGAGCTGTTTTTT.

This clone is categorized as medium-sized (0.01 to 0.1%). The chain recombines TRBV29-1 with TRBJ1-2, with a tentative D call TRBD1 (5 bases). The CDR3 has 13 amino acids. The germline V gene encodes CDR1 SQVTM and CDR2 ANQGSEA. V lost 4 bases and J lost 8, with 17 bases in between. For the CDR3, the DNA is TGCAGCGTTGGCCCGGGACGCCAGGGCGGCTACACCTTC. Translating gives CSVGPGRQGGYTF.

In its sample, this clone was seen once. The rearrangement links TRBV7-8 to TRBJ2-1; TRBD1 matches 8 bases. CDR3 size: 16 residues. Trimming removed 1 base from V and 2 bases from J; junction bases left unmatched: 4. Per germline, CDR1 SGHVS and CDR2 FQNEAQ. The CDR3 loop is CASSLGGQGTYNEQFF. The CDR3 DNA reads TGTGCCAGCAGCTTAGGAGGACAGGGAACCTACAATGAGCAGTTCTTC.

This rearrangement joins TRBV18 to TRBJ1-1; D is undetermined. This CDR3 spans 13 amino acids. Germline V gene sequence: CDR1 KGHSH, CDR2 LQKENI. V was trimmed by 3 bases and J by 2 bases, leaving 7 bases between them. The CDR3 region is CASSPDLNTEAFF. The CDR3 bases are TGTGCCAGCTCACCTGACCTAAACACTGAAGCTTTCTTT.

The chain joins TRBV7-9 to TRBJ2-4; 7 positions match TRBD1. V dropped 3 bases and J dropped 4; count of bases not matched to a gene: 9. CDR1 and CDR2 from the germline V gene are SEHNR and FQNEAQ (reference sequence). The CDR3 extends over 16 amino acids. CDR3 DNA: TGTGCCAGCAGCTTCTCATCCGGGACAGCTAAAAACATTCAGTACTTC. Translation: CASSFSSGTAKNIQYF.

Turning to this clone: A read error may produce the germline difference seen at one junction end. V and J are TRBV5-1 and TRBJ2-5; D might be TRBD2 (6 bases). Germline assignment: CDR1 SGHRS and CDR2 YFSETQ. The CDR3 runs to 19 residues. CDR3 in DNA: TGCGCCAGCAGTTTGGATATAGTAGCGGAGTTAGGGGCCCAAGAGACCCAGTACTTC. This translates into CASSLDIVAELGAQETQYF.

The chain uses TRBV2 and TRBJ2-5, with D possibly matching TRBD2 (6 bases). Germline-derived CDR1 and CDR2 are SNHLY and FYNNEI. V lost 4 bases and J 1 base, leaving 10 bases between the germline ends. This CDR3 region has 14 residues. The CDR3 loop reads CASSGRLVQETQYF. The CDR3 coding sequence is TGTGCCAGCAGTGGTCGACTAGTCCAAGAGACCCAGTACTTC.

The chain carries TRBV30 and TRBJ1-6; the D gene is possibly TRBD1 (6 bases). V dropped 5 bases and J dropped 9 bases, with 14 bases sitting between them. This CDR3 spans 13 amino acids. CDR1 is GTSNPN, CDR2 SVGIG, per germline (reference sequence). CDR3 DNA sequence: TGTGCCTGGGACACAGGGAACGGTTCACCCCTCCACTTT. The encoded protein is CAWDTGNGSPLHF.

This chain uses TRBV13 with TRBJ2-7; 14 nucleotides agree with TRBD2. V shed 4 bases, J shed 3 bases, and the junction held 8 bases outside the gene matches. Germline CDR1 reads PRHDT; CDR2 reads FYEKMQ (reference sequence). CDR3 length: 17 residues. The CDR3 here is CASSSLGTSGGVYEQYF. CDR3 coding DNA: TGTGCCAGCAGCTCCCTTGGGACTAGCGGGGGAGTCTACGAGCAGTACTTC.

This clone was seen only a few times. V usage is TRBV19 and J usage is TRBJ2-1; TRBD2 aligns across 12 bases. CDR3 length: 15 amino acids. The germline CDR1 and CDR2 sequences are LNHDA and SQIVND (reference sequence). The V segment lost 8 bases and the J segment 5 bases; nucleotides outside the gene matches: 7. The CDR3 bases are TGTGCCAGTCTACCTAGCGGGGGGGCCCACAATGAGCAGTTCTTC. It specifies CASLPSGGAHNEQFF.

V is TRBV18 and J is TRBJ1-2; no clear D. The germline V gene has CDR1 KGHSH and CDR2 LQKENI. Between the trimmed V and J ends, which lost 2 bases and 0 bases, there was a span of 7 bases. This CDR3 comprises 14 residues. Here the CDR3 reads CASSPIPANYGYTF. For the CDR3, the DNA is TGTGCCAGCTCACCAATCCCAGCTAACTATGGCTACACCTTC.

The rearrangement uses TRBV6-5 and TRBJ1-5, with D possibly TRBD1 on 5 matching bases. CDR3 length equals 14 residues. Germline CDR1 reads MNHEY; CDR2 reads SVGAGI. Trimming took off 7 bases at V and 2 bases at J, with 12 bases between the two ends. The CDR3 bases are TGTGCCAGCATAAAACAGGAGGGCAATCAGCCCCAGCATTTT. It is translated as CASIKQEGNQPQHF.

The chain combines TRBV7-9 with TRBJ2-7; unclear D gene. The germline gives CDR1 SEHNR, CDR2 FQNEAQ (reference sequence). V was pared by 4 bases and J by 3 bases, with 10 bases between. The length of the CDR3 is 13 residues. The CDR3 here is CASSSPGLYEQYF. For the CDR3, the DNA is TGTGCCAGCAGCTCCCCTGGCCTCTACGAGCAGTACTTC. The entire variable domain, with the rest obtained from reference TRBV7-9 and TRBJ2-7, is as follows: DTGVSQNPRHKITKRGQNVTFRCDPISEHNRLYWYRQTLGQGPEFLTYFQNEAQLEKSRLLSDRFSAERPKGSFSTLEIQRTEQGDSAMYLCASSSPGLYEQYFGPGTRLTVT.

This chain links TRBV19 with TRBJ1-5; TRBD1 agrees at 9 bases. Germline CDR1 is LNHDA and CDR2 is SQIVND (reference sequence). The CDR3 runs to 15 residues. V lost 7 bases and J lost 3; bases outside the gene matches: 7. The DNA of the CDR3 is TGTGCCAGTAAGACCCGGGACAGGGACAATCAGCCCCAGCATTTT. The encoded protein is CASKTRDRDNQPQHF.

DNA of the CDR3: TGTGCCAGCCTCCGGAGGAGTAATGAAAAACTGTTTTTT. Translation gives CASLRRSNEKLFF. The gene calls are TRBV2 and TRBJ1-4; D is uncertain. This CDR3 has 13 residues. V dropped 8 bases and J dropped 4 bases, with 11 bases sitting between them. Germline V CDR1 and CDR2: SNHLY, FYNNEI.

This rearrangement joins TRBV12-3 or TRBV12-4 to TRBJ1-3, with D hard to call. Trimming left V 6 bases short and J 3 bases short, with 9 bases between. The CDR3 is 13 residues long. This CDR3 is CASSRDLGNTIYF. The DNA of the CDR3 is TGTGCCAGCAGCCGGGATCTTGGAAACACCATATATTTT.

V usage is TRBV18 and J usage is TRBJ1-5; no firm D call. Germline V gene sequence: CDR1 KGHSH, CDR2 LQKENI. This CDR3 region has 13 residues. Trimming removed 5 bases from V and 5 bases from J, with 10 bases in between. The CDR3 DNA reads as TGTGCCAGCTCATCCAGACAACATCAGCCCCAGCATTTT. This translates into CASSSRQHQPQHF.

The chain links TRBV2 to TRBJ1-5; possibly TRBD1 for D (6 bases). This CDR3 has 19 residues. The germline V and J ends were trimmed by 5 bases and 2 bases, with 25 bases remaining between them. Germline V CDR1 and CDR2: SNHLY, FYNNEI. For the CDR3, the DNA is TGTGCCAGCAGTACTTATACCGGACAGCCAGAAGTACGCAATCAGCCCCAGCATTTT. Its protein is CASSTYTGQPEVRNQPQHF.

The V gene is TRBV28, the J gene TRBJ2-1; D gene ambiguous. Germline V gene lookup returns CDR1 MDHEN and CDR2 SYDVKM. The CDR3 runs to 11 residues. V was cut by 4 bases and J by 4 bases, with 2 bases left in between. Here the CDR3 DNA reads TGTGCCAGCAGTTATTACAATGAGCAGTTCTTC. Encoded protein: CASSYYNEQFF.

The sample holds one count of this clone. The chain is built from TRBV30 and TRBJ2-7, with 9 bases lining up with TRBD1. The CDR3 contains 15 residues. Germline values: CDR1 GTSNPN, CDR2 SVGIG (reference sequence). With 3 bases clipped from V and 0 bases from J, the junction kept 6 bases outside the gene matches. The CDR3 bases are TGTGCCTGGAGCCCCGAGACAGGGGGCTCCTACGAGCAGTACTTC. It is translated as CAWSPETGGSYEQYF.

The DNA of the CDR3 is TGTGCCAGCAGCTCACGCTTTTCCGATAATACTTATGGCTACACCTTC. Its translation: CASSSRFSDNTYGYTF. V and J are TRBV5-6 and TRBJ1-2; D unclear. Germline CDR1 and CDR2: SGHDT and YYEEEE. Trimming left V 3 bases short and J 5 bases short, with 20 bases between. The CDR3 runs to 16 residues.